This record concerns one T cell receptor beta chain sequence. This sample stems from a study of blood T cell repertoires in COVID-19. Study summary: Acute-phase and convalescent COVID-19 samples originated in the United States, Italy and Spain.

Sequencing was performed with immunoSEQ multiplex PCR; in TCRdb, only in-frame clones are kept and a portion is missing. The sample comprises around 19,000 clones, over 80% of which are singletons, and about 8.5% rests with the top ten. This CDR3 has 13 residues. Germline CDR1 is SGHRS and CDR2 is YFSETQ. V was shortened by 3 bases and J by 7 bases, with 14 bases between the two germline ends. The chain couples TRBV5-1 to TRBJ2-7; possible D gene TRBD2, 6 bases. This clonotype was obtained from a human donor in a cohort sampled during active COVID-19. The donor label of this sample is uncertain. Sequencing input: peripheral blood. The CDR3: CASSSDGGQEQYF. The CDR3 coding sequence is TGCGCCAGCAGCTCCGATGGAGGGCAGGAGCAGTACTTC.